The entry below gives a single T cell receptor (beta chain) sequence along with its context. Its antigen is undetermined. The data originate from a study of vaccination and CD4 T cells after COVID-19. Study summary: There were two doses of either BNT162b2 or mRNA-1273 vaccine given to participants.

Cultured CD4+ T-cell DNA underwent Oncomine TCR Beta short-read sequencing. TCRdb analysed the PCR reads with MiXCR anew, one entry per CDR3 protein. The sample includes some 20,000 distinct CDR3 sequences, around two fifths of them seen just once. CDR1 and CDR2 (germline): LNHDA, SQIVND (reference sequence). CDR3 size: 16 residues. With 3 bases removed from V and 2 bases from J, the gap between germline ends came to 16 bases. Treatment defined: approximately 11-day PBMC culture with coronavirus spike peptide pools or control peptides (ViraFEST assay). This chain uses TRBV19 with TRBJ2-5; D may be TRBD2 (6 bases). The sequencing sample was made of CD4+ T cells from blood, cultured in vitro. The TCR comes from a human donor who had recovered from COVID-19. The CDR3 is CASSIPGTGWQETQYF. DNA of the CDR3: TGTGCCAGTAGTATCCCCGGGACTGGTTGGCAAGAGACCCAGTACTTC.